A selection of T cell receptor beta chains follows, all from one sample in a study of OX40 agonist ivuxolimab in advanced cancers. Produced via immunoSEQ multiplex PCR; TCRdb's table is partial and in-frame only. The table lists around 46,000 clones, approximately 91% of them singletons. Specimen: CD4+ or CD8+ T cells sorted from blood, collected in a trial of the OX40 agonist ivuxolimab. The receptors here all came from an adult with an advanced solid tumor such as melanoma, head and neck, liver or kidney cancer. Both conserved end residues are part of each CDR3. Each record gives: D gene, V gene, clone size, J gene, CDR3 DNA, CDR3 protein. The D gene is left open where the match is weak. Some rows mark clone size as missing; the rest say once, few, many or name a class of expanded clone.

d_gene: -
v_gene: TRBV12-2
abundance: -
j_gene: TRBJ1-5
CDR3nt: TGTGCAAGTCGCAACAGCCCCATAGAGTGGCCCCAGCATTTT
CDR3aa: CASRNSPIEWPQHF

d_gene: -
v_gene: TRBV2
abundance: -
j_gene: TRBJ2-7
CDR3nt: TGTGCCCAGCAGGGCCAGGGAAACGAGCAGTACTTC
CDR3aa: CAQQGQGNEQYF

d_gene: -
v_gene: TRBV9
abundance: -
j_gene: TRBJ2-1
CDR3nt: TGTGCCAGCAGCGTAGAGGGGGGATCTAACTACAATGAGCAGTTCTTC
CDR3aa: CASSVEGGSNYNEQFF

d_gene: -
v_gene: TRBV15
abundance: once
j_gene: TRBJ1-5
CDR3nt: TGTGCCACCAGCTCGGGGGGGGGCAATCAGCCCCAGCATTTT
CDR3aa: CATSSGGGNQPQHF

d_gene: -
v_gene: TRBV7-3
abundance: -
j_gene: TRBJ1-3
CDR3nt: TGTGCCAGCAGCCCCTCGGCGGGTCCTGGAAACACCATATATTTT
CDR3aa: CASSPSAGPGNTIYF

d_gene: TRBD1
v_gene: TRBV7-9
abundance: -
j_gene: TRBJ2-7
CDR3nt: TGTGCCAGCAGTGCCTACGGGACAGGGACCCACGAGCAGTACTTC
CDR3aa: CASSAYGTGTHEQYF

d_gene: -
v_gene: TRBV20-1
abundance: -
j_gene: TRBJ2-5
CDR3nt: TGCAGTGCTACGACTCAAGAGACCCAGTACTTC
CDR3aa: CSATTQETQYF

d_gene: -
v_gene: TRBV2
abundance: -
j_gene: TRBJ1-2
CDR3nt: TGTGCCAGCAGTGACCTACCCGGCGCCGCACGCTATGGCTACACCTTC
CDR3aa: CASSDLPGAARYGYTF

d_gene: TRBD2
v_gene: TRBV7-6
abundance: -
j_gene: TRBJ2-2
CDR3nt: TGTGCCAGCAGCTCCCGAACCTCCCCCAGCGGGGCGACCGGGGAGCTGTTTTTT
CDR3aa: CASSSRTSPSGATGELFF

d_gene: TRBD1
v_gene: TRBV2
abundance: few
j_gene: TRBJ2-7
CDR3nt: TGTGCCAGCGGACAGGCTGCGGTGGACGAGCAGTACTTC
CDR3aa: CASGQAAVDEQYF

d_gene: -
v_gene: TRBV7-8
abundance: -
j_gene: TRBJ1-6
CDR3nt: TGTGCCAGCAGCCCCACTGGGGGCTCCTATAATTCACCCCTCCACTTT
CDR3aa: CASSPTGGSYNSPLHF

d_gene: TRBD1
v_gene: TRBV30
abundance: -
j_gene: TRBJ2-7
CDR3nt: TGTGCCTGGAACGGACAGGGCCGTGCCTACGAGCAGTACTTC
CDR3aa: CAWNGQGRAYEQYF

d_gene: -
v_gene: TRBV29-1
abundance: -
j_gene: TRBJ1-1
CDR3nt: TGCAGCGTTGAGACTGGGGGCGACACTGAAGCTTTCTTT
CDR3aa: CSVETGGDTEAFF

d_gene: TRBD1
v_gene: TRBV28
abundance: -
j_gene: TRBJ2-1
CDR3nt: TGTGCCAGCAGCATGGCAGGGGGTGAGCAGTTCTTC
CDR3aa: CASSMAGGEQFF

d_gene: TRBD2
v_gene: TRBV9
abundance: -
j_gene: TRBJ2-2
CDR3nt: TGTGCCAGCAGCATAAACCCGACTAGCGGATACACCGGGGAGCTGTTTTTT
CDR3aa: CASSINPTSGYTGELFF

d_gene: -
v_gene: TRBV5-1
abundance: few
j_gene: TRBJ2-7
CDR3nt: TGCGCCAGCAGCTCGTTACAAGGGTTGACCTACGAGCAGTACTTC
CDR3aa: CASSSLQGLTYEQYF

d_gene: TRBD1
v_gene: TRBV27
abundance: -
j_gene: TRBJ2-7
CDR3nt: TGTGCCAGCAGGCAAGACAGGGGTCATGCCTACGAGCAGTACTTC
CDR3aa: CASRQDRGHAYEQYF

d_gene: -
v_gene: TRBV18
abundance: -
j_gene: TRBJ1-1
CDR3nt: TGTGCCAGCTCACCACCAGGCAACACTGAAGCTTTCTTT
CDR3aa: CASSPPGNTEAFF

d_gene: -
v_gene: TRBV5-8
abundance: -
j_gene: TRBJ2-3
CDR3nt: TGTGCCAGCAGCTTGGGGGGGACCCCCCAGTATTTT
CDR3aa: CASSLGGTPQYF

d_gene: TRBD2
v_gene: TRBV27
abundance: -
j_gene: TRBJ2-1
CDR3nt: TGTGCCAGCAGTTATCTAGCGGGAGTAGTAAATGAGCAGTTCTTC
CDR3aa: CASSYLAGVVNEQFF

d_gene: -
v_gene: TRBV10-2
abundance: -
j_gene: TRBJ2-1
CDR3nt: TGCGCCAGCAGTGATACCCTAGGGGGGATACACTCCTACAATGAGCAGTTCTTC
CDR3aa: CASSDTLGGIHSYNEQFF

d_gene: -
v_gene: TRBV4-3
abundance: -
j_gene: TRBJ2-1
CDR3nt: TGCGCCAGCAGCCAAGAGAGGTGGACAGCCTCCTACAATGAGCAGTTCTTC
CDR3aa: CASSQERWTASYNEQFF

d_gene: TRBD1
v_gene: TRBV7-8
abundance: -
j_gene: TRBJ1-6
CDR3nt: TGTGCCAGCAGCTTAGAGCCGGGACAGGGGTCTAATTCACCCCTCCACTTT
CDR3aa: CASSLEPGQGSNSPLHF

d_gene: TRBD1
v_gene: TRBV30
abundance: -
j_gene: TRBJ2-3
CDR3nt: TGTGCCTGGAGCAGGGGACAGGGCTTCACAGATACGCAGTATTTT
CDR3aa: CAWSRGQGFTDTQYF

d_gene: -
v_gene: TRBV7-9
abundance: -
j_gene: TRBJ2-5
CDR3nt: TGTGCCAGCAGCTTATTATACGTAACCGTGGAGACCCAGTACTTC
CDR3aa: CASSLLYVTVETQYF

d_gene: TRBD2
v_gene: TRBV7-3
abundance: -
j_gene: TRBJ2-5
CDR3nt: TGTGCCAGCAGCTTAATTGTGCGGGAGGGGGAGACCCAGTACTTC
CDR3aa: CASSLIVREGETQYF

d_gene: -
v_gene: TRBV7-8
abundance: -
j_gene: TRBJ2-7
CDR3nt: TGTGCCAGCAGCTTAGCCCCCGACGGAAGATACGAGCAGTACTTC
CDR3aa: CASSLAPDGRYEQYF

d_gene: -
v_gene: TRBV27
abundance: -
j_gene: TRBJ2-7
CDR3nt: TGTGCCAGCAGTGCCGGTAGCTCCTACGAGCAGTACTTC
CDR3aa: CASSAGSSYEQYF

d_gene: -
v_gene: TRBV27
abundance: -
j_gene: TRBJ2-1
CDR3nt: TGTGCCAGCAGCCCCCCGGCAGGCTCCTACAATGAGCAGTTCTTC
CDR3aa: CASSPPAGSYNEQFF

d_gene: -
v_gene: TRBV6-5
abundance: -
j_gene: TRBJ1-2
CDR3nt: TGTGCCAGCCTGGGCGGAGCTAACTATGGCTACACCTTC
CDR3aa: CASLGGANYGYTF

d_gene: -
v_gene: TRBV2
abundance: -
j_gene: TRBJ1-1
CDR3nt: TGTGCCAGCAGGGAGAACACTGAAGCTTTCTTT
CDR3aa: CASRENTEAFF

d_gene: -
v_gene: TRBV30
abundance: -
j_gene: TRBJ1-5
CDR3nt: TGTGCCTGGGGGGAGCAACAGAGCAATCAGCCCCAGCATTTT
CDR3aa: CAWGEQQSNQPQHF

d_gene: -
v_gene: TRBV19
abundance: -
j_gene: TRBJ2-7
CDR3nt: TGTGCCAGTAGTATATCGTGGGACGGGTACTACGAGCAGTACTTC
CDR3aa: CASSISWDGYYEQYF

d_gene: TRBD2
v_gene: TRBV5-1
abundance: -
j_gene: TRBJ2-1
CDR3nt: TGCGCCAGCAGCCCGGGACTAGCGGGAGGGCCAGGTGGTTGGCAGTTCTTC
CDR3aa: CASSPGLAGGPGGWQFF

d_gene: -
v_gene: TRBV7-8
abundance: -
j_gene: TRBJ1-1
CDR3nt: TGTGCCAGCAGCTTAATTGCTGAAGCTTTCTTT
CDR3aa: CASSLIAEAFF

d_gene: -
v_gene: TRBV5-6
abundance: -
j_gene: TRBJ1-2
CDR3nt: TGTGCCAGCAGCGGCCTGGGAGCCGGCTACACCTTC
CDR3aa: CASSGLGAGYTF

d_gene: TRBD1
v_gene: TRBV13
abundance: -
j_gene: TRBJ2-5
CDR3nt: TGTGCCAGCAGCTCCCCCGGGACAGAGTTAGAGACCCAGTACTTC
CDR3aa: CASSSPGTELETQYF

d_gene: TRBD1
v_gene: TRBV4-1
abundance: -
j_gene: TRBJ1-2
CDR3nt: TGCGCCAGCAGCCCTGGGACAGGGGGTTACTATGGCTACACCTTC
CDR3aa: CASSPGTGGYYGYTF

d_gene: -
v_gene: TRBV9
abundance: -
j_gene: TRBJ2-1
CDR3nt: TGTGCCAGCAGCGTAGGTGGGGTAGCCGGGGGGCTCAATGAGCAGTTCTTC
CDR3aa: CASSVGGVAGGLNEQFF

d_gene: TRBD1
v_gene: TRBV4-1
abundance: -
j_gene: TRBJ1-6
CDR3nt: TGCGCCAGCAGCCGTACAGGGGCCAATTCACCCCTCCACTTT
CDR3aa: CASSRTGANSPLHF

d_gene: -
v_gene: TRBV9
abundance: -
j_gene: TRBJ1-6
CDR3nt: TGTGCCAGCAGCGTAGGGGGGGATTCACCCCTCCACTTT
CDR3aa: CASSVGGDSPLHF

d_gene: -
v_gene: TRBV19
abundance: once
j_gene: TRBJ2-1
CDR3nt: TGTGCCACCTCGTGGGTAGCGGAGGCCTACAATGAGCAGTTCTTC
CDR3aa: CATSWVAEAYNEQFF

d_gene: TRBD1
v_gene: TRBV25-1
abundance: -
j_gene: TRBJ1-6
CDR3nt: TGTGCCAGCGGAGAGACAGGGGAAAATAATTCACCCCTCCACTTT
CDR3aa: CASGETGENNSPLHF

d_gene: -
v_gene: TRBV7-2
abundance: -
j_gene: TRBJ2-7
CDR3nt: TGTGCCAGCAGCCTAGCGGACAGCGCCTACGAGCAGTACTTC
CDR3aa: CASSLADSAYEQYF

d_gene: -
v_gene: TRBV25-1
abundance: -
j_gene: TRBJ1-6
CDR3nt: TGTGCCAGCAGTGGGACATACCATAATTCACCCCTCCACTTT
CDR3aa: CASSGTYHNSPLHF